This TCR beta chain emerged from a study of blood T cell repertoires in COVID-19. The germline V and J ends were trimmed by 5 bases and 6 bases, with 7 bases remaining between them. This CDR3 is 12 amino acids long. Germline V gene lookup returns CDR1 ENHRY and CDR2 SYGVKD. How the authors handled the data: Cell counts per sample came from amplifying reference gene primers. Profiled with immunoSEQ multiplex PCR; TCRdb holds only in-frame clones, not every one. V, J and clone size derive from that table, while D and trimming were established from the DNA sequence. The repertoire includes tens of thousands of clones, around 88% of them detected once, and 4.5% to 5% sits in the top ten.

This clonotype was sampled from a man in his fifties or sixties with acute or convalescent COVID-19. V is TRBV10-3 and J is TRBJ2-2, with D perhaps matching TRBD2 (6 bases). Sequences were obtained from peripheral blood. CDR3 sequence (DNA): TGTGCCATCAGTTCTAGCGCCGGGGAGCTGTTTTTT. This encodes CAISSSAGELFF.